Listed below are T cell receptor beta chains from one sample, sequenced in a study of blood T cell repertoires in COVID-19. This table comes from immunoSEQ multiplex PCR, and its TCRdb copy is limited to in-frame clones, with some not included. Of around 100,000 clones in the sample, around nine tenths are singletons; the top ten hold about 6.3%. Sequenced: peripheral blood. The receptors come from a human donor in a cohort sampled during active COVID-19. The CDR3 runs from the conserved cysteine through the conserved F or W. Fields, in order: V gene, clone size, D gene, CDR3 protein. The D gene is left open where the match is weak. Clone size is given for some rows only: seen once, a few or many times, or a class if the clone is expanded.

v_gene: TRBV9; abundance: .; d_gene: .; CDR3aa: CASSPMAGGRETQYF
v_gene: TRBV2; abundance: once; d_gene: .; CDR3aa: CASSLDGNYEQYF
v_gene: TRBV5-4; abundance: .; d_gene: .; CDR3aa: CASSTSSLSTGELFF
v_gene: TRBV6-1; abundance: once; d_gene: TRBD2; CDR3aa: CASSEALGDYDEQYF
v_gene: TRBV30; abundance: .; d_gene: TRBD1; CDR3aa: CAWSVLSGGSYEQYF
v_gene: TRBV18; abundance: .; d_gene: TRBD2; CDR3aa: CASSLGTSSYNEQFF
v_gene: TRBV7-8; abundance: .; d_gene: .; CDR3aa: CASAPGSYGYTF
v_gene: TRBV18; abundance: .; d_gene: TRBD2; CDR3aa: CASSPPGAGLAYNEQFF
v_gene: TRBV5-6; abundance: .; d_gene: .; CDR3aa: CASSPPGNEQFF
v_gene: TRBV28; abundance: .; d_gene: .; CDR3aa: CASNRSPGSQGYTF
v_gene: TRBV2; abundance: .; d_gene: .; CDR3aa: CASTRQRQETQYF
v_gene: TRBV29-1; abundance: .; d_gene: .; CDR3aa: CSVESSSFAQYF
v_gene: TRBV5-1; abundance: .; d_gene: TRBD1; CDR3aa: CASSLVGQGAREQYF
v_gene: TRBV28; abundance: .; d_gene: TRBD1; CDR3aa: CASSRIGQGARYEQYF
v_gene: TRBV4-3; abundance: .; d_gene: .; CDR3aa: CASSQGSRAAWDEQYF
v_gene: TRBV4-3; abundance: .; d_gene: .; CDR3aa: CASSQEIIQSYGYTF
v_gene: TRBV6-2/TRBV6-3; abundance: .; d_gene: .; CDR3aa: CASSYGRYVPQPQHF
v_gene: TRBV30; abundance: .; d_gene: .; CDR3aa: CAWSMGHPYGYTF
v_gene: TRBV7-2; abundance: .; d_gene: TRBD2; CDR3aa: CASSLDSGGPGEQYF
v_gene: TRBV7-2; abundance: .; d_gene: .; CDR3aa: CASSLGAGETDTQYF